Shown below are 18 T cell receptor beta chains from a single sample sequenced in a study of blood T cell repertoires in COVID-19. Profiling relied on immunoSEQ multiplex PCR, and the TCRdb table lists in-frame clones only, not all of them. The table shows 200,000 to 250,000 clones, with more than 70% occurring only once. The sample taken for sequencing was PBMCs or T cells enriched from blood (not recorded which). Every receptor here comes from a woman between 40 and 55 years old with acute COVID-19.

As to this clone: The sample carries other DNA sequences with the same CDR3. This chain connects TRBV5-1 to TRBJ2-5; tentatively, D is TRBD2 (6 bases). The CDR3 spans 13 residues. Looked up from germline, CDR1 is SGHRS and CDR2 is YFSETQ. Trimming left V 3 bases short and J 2 bases short, with 8 bases between. CDR3 in amino acids: CASSYGGQETQYF. The CDR3 DNA sequence: TGCGCCAGCAGCTATGGGGGGCAAGAGACCCAGTACTTC.

This chain links TRBV5-1 with TRBJ2-1; the match to TRBD1 covers 11 bases. This CDR3 is built from 16 residues. Germline lookup yields CDR1 SGHRS and CDR2 YFSETQ. V lost 3 bases to trimming and J lost 2 bases; unmatched junction nucleotides: 4. The CDR3 coding sequence is TGCGCCAGCAGCTGGCCGGGACAGGGGGCCTACAATGAGCAGTTCTTC. This gives the protein CASSWPGQGAYNEQFF.

The chain employs TRBV18 and TRBJ1-3; D is uncertain. V was pared by 2 bases and J by 4 bases, with 9 bases between. The CDR3 totals 14 residues. The germline gives CDR1 KGHSH, CDR2 LQKENI. This CDR3 is CASSPVTTGNTIYF. The CDR3 DNA is TGTGCCAGCTCACCAGTGACAACAGGAAACACCATATATTTT. The variable domain in full, with the rest retrieved from reference TRBV18 and TRBJ1-3, is NAGVMQNPRHLVRRRGQEARLRCSPMKGHSHVYWYRQLPEEGLKFMVYLQKENIIDESGMPKERFSAEFPKEGPSILRIQQVVRGDSAAYFCASSPVTTGNTIYFGEGSWLTVV.

In its sample, this clone was seen many times. V usage is TRBV11-2 and J usage is TRBJ2-2; 7 nucleotides agree with TRBD1. Germline CDR1 is SGHAT and CDR2 is FQNNGV. V shed 5 bases and J 3 bases; nucleotides not matched to a gene: 12. The CDR3 runs 17 residues. The CDR3 loop reads CASSPPFYRGDTGELFF. The CDR3 DNA sequence: TGTGCCAGCAGCCCACCATTCTACAGGGGTGACACCGGGGAGCTGTTTTTT.

The genes are TRBV5-1 and TRBJ1-1; possibly TRBD1 for D (5 bases). Germline V CDR1 and CDR2: SGHRS, YFSETQ. V shed 0 bases and J shed 7 bases, with 13 bases lying between them. This CDR3 has 14 amino acids. CDR3 coding DNA: TGCGCCAGCAGCTTGGCCCAAGGGAGGGGTGAAGCTTTCTTT. It specifies CASSLAQGRGEAFF.

V usage is TRBV19 and J usage is TRBJ1-5; 10 positions match TRBD1. Germline loops: CDR1 LNHDA, CDR2 SQIVND (reference sequence). The length of the CDR3 is 15 residues. Germline trimming cut 5 bases from V and 7 bases from J; bases unmatched to any gene: 8. The CDR3 loop reads CASSPPGQGRQPQHF. The CDR3 DNA reads TGTGCCAGTAGTCCCCCGGGACAGGGGAGACAGCCCCAGCATTTT.

The CDR3 loop reads CASSGAGTSGGYNEQFF. The DNA of the CDR3 is TGTGCCAGCAGTGGAGCCGGGACTAGCGGGGGATACAATGAGCAGTTCTTC. The V call is TRBV28, the J call TRBJ2-1; TRBD2 aligns across 14 bases. The CDR3 has 17 residues. The germline V gene encodes CDR1 MDHEN and CDR2 SYDVKM. V shed 5 bases, J shed 4 bases, and the junction held 7 bases outside the gene matches.

This chain links TRBV30 with TRBJ1-4; no firm D call. From germline, CDR1 is GTSNPN and CDR2 SVGIG (reference sequence). The CDR3 has 15 amino acids. Between the trimmed V and J ends, which lost 0 bases and 4 bases, there was a span of 12 bases. CDR3 in amino acids: CAWSVMAQVNEKLFF. The DNA of the CDR3 is TGTGCCTGGAGTGTAATGGCTCAAGTTAATGAAAAACTGTTTTTT.

The chain uses TRBV5-6 and TRBJ1-1, with D perhaps matching TRBD1 (5 bases). The germline CDR1 and CDR2 sequences are SGHDT and YYEEEE. Trimming removed 4 bases at V and 6 bases at J, with 16 bases between. The length of the CDR3 is 14 residues. The CDR3 sequence is CASSVIQEGAEAFF. The DNA for the CDR3 is TGTGCCAGCAGCGTAATACAGGAAGGGGCTGAAGCTTTCTTT.

The V call is TRBV28, the J call TRBJ1-2; 8 bases are a match to TRBD1. V lost 10 bases to trimming and J lost 8 bases; unmatched junction nucleotides: 9. The V gene's germline CDR1 is MDHEN and CDR2 SYDVKM. CDR3 size: 12 residues. The CDR3 region has the DNA TGTGCCATTCCGCAGGGGGCGGAGGGCTACACCTTC. This codes for CAIPQGAEGYTF.

This clone was counted once. The rearrangement joins TRBV5-1 to TRBJ1-1; D is possibly TRBD1 (6 bases). Trimming removed 4 bases at V and 1 base at J, with 14 bases between. The CDR3 is 15 amino acids. The germline gives CDR1 SGHRS, CDR2 YFSETQ. The CDR3 DNA reads as TGCGCCAGCAGCAGCGGCGGGGGGGCGAACACTGAAGCTTTCTTT. It encodes CASSSGGGANTEAFF.

The chain recombines TRBV5-1 with TRBJ2-5; TRBD1 might be the D (6 bases). CDR1 SGHRS and CDR2 YFSETQ come from the germline V gene. V was pared by 2 bases and J by 4 bases, with 9 bases between. This CDR3 spans 13 amino acids. CDR3 region: CASSFDRIETQYF. The CDR3 nucleotides are TGCGCCAGCAGCTTCGACAGGATAGAGACCCAGTACTTC.

The CDR3 loop is CASSGTSGGAGGELFF. CDR3 sequence (DNA): TGTGCCAGCAGTGGGACTAGCGGGGGCGCCGGCGGGGAGCTGTTTTTT. The chain joins TRBV2 to TRBJ2-2; TRBD2 matches 13 bases. V shed 4 bases, J shed 7 bases, and the junction held 6 bases outside the gene matches. The CDR3 contains 16 residues. The germline V gene has CDR1 SNHLY and CDR2 FYNNEI.

This chain uses TRBV28 with TRBJ1-4, with a possible D match to TRBD1 (6 bases). Germline V gene lookup returns CDR1 MDHEN and CDR2 SYDVKM. V shed 6 bases and J shed 5 bases, with 13 bases lying between them. The CDR3 totals 14 residues. In DNA form, the CDR3 reads TGTGCCAGCAGGAAGACAGGAGAAAATGAAAAACTGTTTTTT. Translating gives CASRKTGENEKLFF.

The V call is TRBV28, the J call TRBJ2-1; D call uncertain. With 4 bases removed from V and 0 bases from J, the gap between germline ends came to 13 bases. CDR1 and CDR2 (germline): MDHEN, SYDVKM. This CDR3 spans 16 amino acids. The CDR3, as DNA: TGTGCCAGCAGTTCCCCCCTGCCTAGCTCCTACAATGAGCAGTTCTTC. Amino acid sequence: CASSSPLPSSYNEQFF.

This rearrangement joins TRBV25-1 to TRBJ1-2, with 7 bases aligning to TRBD1. The CDR3 has 12 residues. J lost 6 bases, V lost 4 bases, and 2 bases had no gene match. CDR1 and CDR2 (germline): MGHDK, SYGVNS. CDR3 protein: CASSGGGHGYTF. In DNA form, the CDR3 reads TGTGCCAGCAGTGGAGGGGGCCATGGCTACACCTTC.

This clone was counted a single time. The rearrangement uses TRBV28 and TRBJ2-2; tentative D call: TRBD2 (6 bases). The CDR3 is 17 residues long. V lost 8 bases and J lost 0, with 19 bases in between. Germline CDR1 reads MDHEN; CDR2 reads SYDVKM. CDR3 DNA sequence: TGTGCCAGCGGCTCGGGACTCACTTTCGCGAACACCGGGGAGCTGTTTTTT. Protein: CASGSGLTFANTGELFF.

This clone was found a few times. This chain connects TRBV6-5 to TRBJ1-4; D unclear. Trimming cost V 5 bases and J 4 bases, with 11 bases left between them. This CDR3 region has 14 residues. Germline CDR1 MNHEY, CDR2 SVGAGI. In DNA form, the CDR3 reads TGTGCCAGCAGTCCTCTGCGCGGTAATGAAAAACTGTTTTTT. Protein product: CASSPLRGNEKLFF.